This T cell receptor beta chain was identified in a study of beta chain features in type 1 diabetes. Across the study: Cell yields, gender and age were similar in healthy donors and patients. Broader study findings: Shorter templates may be favored by PCR, equally so in patients and controls. Shortening that was moderate but significant affected the TCRB CDR3s of Type 1 diabetes patients in all four CD4+ subsets.

Sort purity for all populations was recorded as exceeding 98%. Notes on this clone: Its antigen remains unknown. Relative to the germline gene, one junction end is altered; a read error may explain this.

The germline V gene encodes CDR1 SSHAT and CDR2 FNYEAQ (reference sequence). The CDR3 is 13 amino acids. Expressed TCRB transcripts were sequenced, since all the RNA that had been isolated was reverse transcribed. Using immunoSEQ multiplex PCR, the repertoire was profiled, and TCRdb retains in-frame clones only, with some absent. The table lists 640,000 or so clones, over 13% of them singletons, with approximately 0.042% in the top ten. The clonotype originates from a man younger than 35 with type 1 diabetes. The material sequenced was naive CD4+ T cells from blood. The chain combines TRBV7-7 with TRBJ2-5; D is undetermined. For the CDR3, the DNA is TGTGCTAGCAGCTTAGCTGGCACAGAGACCCAGTACTTC. It yields the protein CASSLAGTETQYF.